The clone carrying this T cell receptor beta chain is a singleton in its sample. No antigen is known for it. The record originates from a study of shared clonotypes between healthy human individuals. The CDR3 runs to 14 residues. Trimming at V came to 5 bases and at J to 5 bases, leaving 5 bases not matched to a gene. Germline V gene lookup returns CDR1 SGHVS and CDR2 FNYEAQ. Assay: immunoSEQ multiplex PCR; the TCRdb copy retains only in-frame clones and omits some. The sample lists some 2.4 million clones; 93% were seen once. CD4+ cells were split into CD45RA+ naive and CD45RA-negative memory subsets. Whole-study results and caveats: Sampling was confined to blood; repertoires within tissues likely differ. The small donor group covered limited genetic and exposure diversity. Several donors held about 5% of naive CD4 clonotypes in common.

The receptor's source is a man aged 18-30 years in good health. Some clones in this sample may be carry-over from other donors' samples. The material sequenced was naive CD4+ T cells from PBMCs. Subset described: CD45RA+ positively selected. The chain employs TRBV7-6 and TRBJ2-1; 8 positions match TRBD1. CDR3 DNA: TGTGCCAGCAGCACTGACAGGGGCAACAATGAGCAGTTCTTC. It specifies CASSTDRGNNEQFF.